This note documents a single TCR beta chain sequence. The sample contains more than one DNA sequence encoding this CDR3. The authors split each subset's genomic DNA evenly across several immunoSEQ plates. Data came from immunoSEQ multiplex PCR; TCRdb stores just in-frame clones and leaves some out. The sample has 1.5 million to 1.9 million clones, around 98% seen once. The record originates from a study of shared clonotypes between healthy human individuals. CDR1 is LNHDA and CDR2 is SQIVND in the germline V gene (reference sequence). The CDR3 extends over 17 amino acids. The ends lost 5 bases at V and 3 bases at J; junction bases unmatched: 9.

The receptor's source is a young man in good health. The rearrangement joins TRBV19 to TRBJ2-6; TRBD1 matches at 8 bases. The sequencing input was naive CD4+ T cells sorted from blood. Regarding subset: CD45RA+ positively selected. This chain's CDR3 is CASSPWTGLGGANVLTF. For the CDR3, the DNA is TGTGCCAGTAGTCCTTGGACAGGGCTGGGTGGGGCCAACGTCCTGACTTTC.